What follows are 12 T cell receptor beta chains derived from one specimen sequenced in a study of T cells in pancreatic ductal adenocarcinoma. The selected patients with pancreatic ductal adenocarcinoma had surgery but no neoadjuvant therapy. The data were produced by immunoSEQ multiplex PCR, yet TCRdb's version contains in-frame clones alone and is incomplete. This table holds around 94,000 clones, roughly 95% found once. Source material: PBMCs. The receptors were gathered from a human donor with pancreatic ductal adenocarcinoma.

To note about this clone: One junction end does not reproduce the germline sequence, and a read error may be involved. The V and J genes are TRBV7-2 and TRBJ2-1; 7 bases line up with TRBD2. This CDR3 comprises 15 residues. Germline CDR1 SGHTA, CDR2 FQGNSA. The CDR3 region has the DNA TGTGCCAGCAGTTACCGGGACTACTCCAACAATGAGCAGTTCTTC. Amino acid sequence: CASSYRDYSNNEQFF.

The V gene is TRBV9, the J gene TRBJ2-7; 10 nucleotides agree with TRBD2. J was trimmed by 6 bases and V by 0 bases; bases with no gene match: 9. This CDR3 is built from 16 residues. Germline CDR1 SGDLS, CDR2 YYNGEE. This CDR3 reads CASSVEVLAGVREQYF. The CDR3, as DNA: TGTGCCAGCAGCGTAGAAGTCCTAGCGGGAGTTCGCGAGCAGTACTTC.

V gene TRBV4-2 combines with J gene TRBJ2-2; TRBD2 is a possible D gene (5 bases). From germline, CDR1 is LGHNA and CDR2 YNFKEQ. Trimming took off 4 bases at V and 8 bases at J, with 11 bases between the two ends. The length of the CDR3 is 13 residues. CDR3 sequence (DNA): TGTGCCAGCAGCCCTGGACTGACAGGGGAGCTGTTTTTT. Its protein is CASSPGLTGELFF.

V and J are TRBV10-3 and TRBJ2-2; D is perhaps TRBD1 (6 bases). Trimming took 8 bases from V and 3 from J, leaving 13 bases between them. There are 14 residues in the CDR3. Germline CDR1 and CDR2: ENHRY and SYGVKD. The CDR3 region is CAIGQGTDTGELFF. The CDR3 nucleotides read TGTGCCATCGGCCAGGGGACCGACACCGGGGAGCTGTTTTTT.

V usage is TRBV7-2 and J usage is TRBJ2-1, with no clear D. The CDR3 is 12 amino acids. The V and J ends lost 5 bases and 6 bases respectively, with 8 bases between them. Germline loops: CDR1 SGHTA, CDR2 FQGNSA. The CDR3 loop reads CASSASRNEQFF. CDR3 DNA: TGTGCCAGCAGCGCGTCCCGCAATGAGCAGTTCTTC.

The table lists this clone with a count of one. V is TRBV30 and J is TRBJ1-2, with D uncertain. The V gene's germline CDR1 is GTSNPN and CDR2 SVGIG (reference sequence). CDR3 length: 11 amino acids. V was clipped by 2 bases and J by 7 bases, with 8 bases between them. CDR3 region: CAWSSGGGYTF. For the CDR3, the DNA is TGTGCCTGGAGTAGTGGCGGTGGCTACACCTTC.

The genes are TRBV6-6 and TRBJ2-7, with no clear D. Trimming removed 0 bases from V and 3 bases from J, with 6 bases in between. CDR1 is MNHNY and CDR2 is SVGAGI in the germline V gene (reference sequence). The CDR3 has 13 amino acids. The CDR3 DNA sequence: TGTGCCAGCAGTTACTCTTACTTCTACGAGCAGTACTTC. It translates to CASSYSYFYEQYF.

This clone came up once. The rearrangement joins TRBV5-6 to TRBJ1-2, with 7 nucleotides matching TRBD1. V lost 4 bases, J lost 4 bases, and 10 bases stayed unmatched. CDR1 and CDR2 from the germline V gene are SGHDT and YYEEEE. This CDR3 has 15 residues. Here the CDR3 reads CASSQNSGGGYGYTF. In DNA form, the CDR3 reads TGTGCCAGCAGCCAGAACTCAGGGGGAGGCTATGGCTACACCTTC.

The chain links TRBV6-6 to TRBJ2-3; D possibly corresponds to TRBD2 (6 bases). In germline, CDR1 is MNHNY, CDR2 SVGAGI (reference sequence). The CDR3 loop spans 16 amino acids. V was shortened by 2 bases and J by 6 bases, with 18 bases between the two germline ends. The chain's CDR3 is CASSYGGRRETDTQYF. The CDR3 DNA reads TGTGCCAGCAGTTACGGAGGCCGTCGGGAGACCGATACGCAGTATTTT.

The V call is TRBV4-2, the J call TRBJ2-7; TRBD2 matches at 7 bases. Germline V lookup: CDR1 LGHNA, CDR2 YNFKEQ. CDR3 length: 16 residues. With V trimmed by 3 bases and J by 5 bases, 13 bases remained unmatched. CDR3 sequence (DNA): TGTGCCAGCAGCCACCCCCTCCGGGGGAGGGCCCACGAGCAGTACTTC. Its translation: CASSHPLRGRAHEQYF.

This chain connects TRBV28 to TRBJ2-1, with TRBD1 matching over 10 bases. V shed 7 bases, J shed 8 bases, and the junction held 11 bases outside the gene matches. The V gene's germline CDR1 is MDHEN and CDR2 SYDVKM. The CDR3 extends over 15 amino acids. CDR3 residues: CASTPGTGVYYEQFF. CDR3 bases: TGTGCCAGCACCCCCGGGACAGGGGTTTACTATGAGCAGTTCTTC. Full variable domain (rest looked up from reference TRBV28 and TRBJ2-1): DVKVTQSSRYLVKRTGEKVFLECVQDMDHENMFWYRQDPGLGLRLIYFSYDVKMKEKGDIPEGYSVSREKKERFSLILESASTNQTSMYLCASTPGTGVYYEQFFGPGTRLTVL.

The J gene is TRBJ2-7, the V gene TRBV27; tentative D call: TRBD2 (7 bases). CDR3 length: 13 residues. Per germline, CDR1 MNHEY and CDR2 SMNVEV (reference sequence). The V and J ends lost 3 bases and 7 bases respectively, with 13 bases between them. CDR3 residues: CASSFNKGGEQYF. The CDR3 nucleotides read TGTGCCAGCAGTTTCAACAAGGGGGGGGAGCAGTACTTC.